This T cell receptor (beta chain) was captured in a study of blood T cell repertoires in COVID-19. Original processing notes: From reference gene primer amplification, estimates of nucleated cell counts were derived. Method: immunoSEQ multiplex PCR; TCRdb's copy keeps in-frame clones and lacks some. That table gives V, J and clone size, and the DNA gave D and trimming. The sample shows about 220,000 clones, roughly 75% of them seen only once. CDR3 length: 14 residues. Germline-derived CDR1 and CDR2 are LGHDT and YNNKEL (reference sequence). J was trimmed by 6 bases and V by 4 bases; bases with no gene match: 3.

Sequenced material: peripheral blood. The chain is built from TRBV3-1 (or the pseudogene TRBV3-2) and TRBJ2-2, with 9 bases fitting TRBD1. The source is a woman in her 70s with acute or convalescent COVID-19. CDR3 loop: CASSLGQGAGELFF. CDR3 nucleotide sequence: TGTGCCAGCAGCCTGGGACAGGGCGCCGGGGAGCTGTTTTTT.